This T cell receptor (beta chain) appears in the sequencing data of a study of cytomegalovirus exposure and HLA in healthy donors. The PCR made use of 60 Vbeta and 13 Jbeta primers. TCRdb keeps only in-frame clones here, not all; method: immunoSEQ multiplex PCR. In the table there are about 150,000 clones, 79% of which are singletons. The ends were cut back, 0 bases at V and 3 bases at J, with 4 bases in the middle. CDR1 is SGHDT and CDR2 is YYEEEE in the germline V gene. The CDR3 contains 13 residues. Sample: PBMCs. The TCR originated in a woman in her thirties or forties in good health and CMV-seropositive. The V and J genes are TRBV5-6 and TRBJ1-3; D unresolved. CDR3 bases: TGTGCCAGCAGCTTGGCCGGTGGAAACACCATATATTTT. This encodes CASSLAGGNTIYF. Together with reference TRBV5-6 and TRBJ1-3, the CDR3 gives the full variable domain: DAGVTQSPTHLIKTRGQQVTLRCSPKSGHDTVSWYQQALGQGPQFIFQYYEEEERQRGNFPDRFSGHQFPNYSSELNVNALLLGDSALYLCASSLAGGNTIYFGEGSWLTVV.